Shown below are 10 T cell receptor beta chains from a single sample sequenced in a study of cytomegalovirus exposure and HLA in healthy donors. This PCR relied on a set of 60 Vbeta primers and 13 Jbeta primers. Sequencing was performed with immunoSEQ multiplex PCR; in TCRdb, only in-frame clones are kept and a portion is missing. The table records about 140,000 clones, approximately 87% of them present only once. What was sequenced was PBMCs. The origin of the receptors is a young woman in good health and CMV-seronegative.

The V call is TRBV27, the J call TRBJ2-2; D unresolved. The CDR3 is 15 residues long. Germline V CDR1 and CDR2: MNHEY, SMNVEV (reference sequence). With 5 bases removed from V and 1 base from J, the gap between germline ends came to 11 bases. The CDR3 protein is CASSARQRNTGELFF. CDR3 DNA sequence: TGTGCCAGCAGTGCCCGACAACGGAACACCGGGGAGCTGTTTTTT.

CDR3 in DNA: TGTGCCAGCAGCTACAGGGTTTCTGGGGCCAACGTCCTGACTTTC. Amino acids: CASSYRVSGANVLTF. V gene TRBV6-1 combines with J gene TRBJ2-6; D is perhaps TRBD1 (6 bases). The CDR3 is made up of 15 amino acids. Germline V lookup: CDR1 MNHNS, CDR2 SASEGT. Trimming shortened V by 6 bases and J by 1 base, and 10 bases separated the two germline ends.

A single count supports this clone. This sequence joins TRBV2 and TRBJ1-2; D is uncertain. This CDR3 comprises 14 residues. Trimming took 4 bases from V and 1 from J, leaving 10 bases between them. Germline-derived CDR1 and CDR2 are SNHLY and FYNNEI. For the CDR3, the DNA is TGTGCCAGCAGTGGAACAGCTATTAACTATGGCTACACCTTC. Translating it yields CASSGTAINYGYTF.

The V and J genes are TRBV7-9 and TRBJ2-7, with D tentatively TRBD2 (6 bases). This CDR3 is built from 14 residues. Trimming took off 0 bases at V and 7 bases at J, with 13 bases between the two ends. Germline values: CDR1 SEHNR, CDR2 FQNEAQ (reference sequence). The CDR3 loop is CASSLANREREQYF. CDR3 nucleotides: TGTGCCAGCAGCTTAGCGAACCGGGAGAGGGAGCAGTACTTC.

The chain is built from TRBV10-3 and TRBJ2-3, with 8 bases matching TRBD2. Germline CDR1 is ENHRY and CDR2 is SYGVKD. The CDR3 length is 16 residues. J lost 6 bases, V lost 3 bases, and 11 bases had no gene match. CDR3 bases: TGTGCCATCAGTGATGGTCGGGGCGGGAGGTCGGATACGCAGTATTTT. Residues: CAISDGRGGRSDTQYF.

The chain is built from TRBV30 and TRBJ1-1; D ambiguous. CDR3 length: 13 residues. The V gene's germline CDR1 is GTSNPN and CDR2 SVGIG (reference sequence). V was shortened by 0 bases and J by 1 base, with 6 bases between the two germline ends. CDR3 region: CAWSVARNTEAFF. The CDR3 DNA reads as TGTGCCTGGAGTGTCGCGAGGAACACTGAAGCTTTCTTT. Variable domain in full (rest from reference TRBV30 and TRBJ1-1): SQTIHQWPATLVQPVGSPLSLECTVEGTSNPNLYWYRQAAGRGLQLLFYSVGIGQISSEVPQNLSASRPQDRQFILSSKKLLLSDSGFYLCAWSVARNTEAFFGQGTRLTVV.

This chain connects TRBV7-2 to TRBJ1-2, with TRBD1 as a possible D gene (5 bases). Germline lookup yields CDR1 SGHTA and CDR2 FQGNSA. The CDR3 extends over 15 amino acids. The V end was cut by 1 base, the J end by 5 bases, with 14 bases between. The CDR3 sequence: CASSLVGTGPYGYTF. The CDR3 coding sequence is TGTGCCAGCAGCTTAGTAGGTACAGGTCCGTATGGCTACACCTTC.

The rearrangement uses TRBV13 and TRBJ2-2; D may be TRBD1 (6 bases). CDR1 PRHDT and CDR2 FYEKMQ come from the germline V gene (reference sequence). V shed 8 bases and J shed 7 bases, with 14 bases lying between them. The CDR3 runs to 13 residues. The CDR3 here is CASSGRGSGELFF. The CDR3 nucleotides are TGTGCCAGCTCGGGCAGGGGCAGCGGGGAGCTGTTTTTT.

V gene TRBV12-5 combines with J gene TRBJ2-1, with a tentative D call TRBD1 (6 bases). Trimming shortened V by 5 bases and J by 5 bases, and 28 bases separated the two germline ends. CDR3 length: 19 amino acids. Germline V CDR1 and CDR2: LGHNT, FRNRAP. CDR3 region: CASGARQVRGSRLDNEQFF. CDR3 DNA sequence: TGTGCTAGTGGTGCTCGACAGGTGAGGGGGAGTCGATTGGACAATGAGCAGTTCTTC.

This chain joins TRBV13 and TRBJ2-7; TRBD2 matches at 12 bases. Germline trimming cut 6 bases from V and 3 bases from J; bases unmatched to any gene: 6. The CDR3 totals 15 residues. Per germline, CDR1 PRHDT and CDR2 FYEKMQ (reference sequence). The CDR3 is CASRARTSGIYEQYF. Here the CDR3 DNA reads TGTGCCAGCAGGGCAAGGACTAGCGGGATCTACGAGCAGTACTTC.